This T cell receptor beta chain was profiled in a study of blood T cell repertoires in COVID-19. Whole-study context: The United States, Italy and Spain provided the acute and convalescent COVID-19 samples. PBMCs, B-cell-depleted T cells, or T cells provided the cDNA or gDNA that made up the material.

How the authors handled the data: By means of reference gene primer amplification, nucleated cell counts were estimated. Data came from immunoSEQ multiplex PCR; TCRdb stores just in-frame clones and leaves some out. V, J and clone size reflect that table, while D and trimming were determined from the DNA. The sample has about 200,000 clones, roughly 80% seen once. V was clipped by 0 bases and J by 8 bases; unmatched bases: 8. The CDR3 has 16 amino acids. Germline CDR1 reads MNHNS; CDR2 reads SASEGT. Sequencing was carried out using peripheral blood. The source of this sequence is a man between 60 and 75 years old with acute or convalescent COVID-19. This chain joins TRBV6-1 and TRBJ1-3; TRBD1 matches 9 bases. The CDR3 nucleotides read TGTGCCAGCAGTGAAGCGGCCGGACAGGGGTGGGACACCATATATTTT. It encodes CASSEAAGQGWDTIYF.